Listed here are 32 T cell receptor beta chains from one sample, sequenced in a study of shared clonotypes between healthy human individuals. Naivety among CD8 cells was defined by CD45RO negativity and positive CCR7 selection, thereby excluding terminally differentiated effector memory CD45RA+ cells. Here immunoSEQ multiplex PCR was the method, and the copy in TCRdb shows in-frame clones only, minus some. The table lists 2 million to 2.5 million clones, approximately 94% of them singletons, with under 2% in the top ten. The sample comprised naive CD8+ T cells from PBMCs. The receptors were gathered from a man aged 18-30 years in good health. Some clones in this sample may be carry-over from other donors' samples.

The rearrangement links TRBV27 to TRBJ2-7, with D possibly being TRBD2 (6 bases). Trimming removed 5 bases from V and 1 base from J, with 12 bases in between. This CDR3 region has 14 residues. The germline V gene encodes CDR1 MNHEY and CDR2 SMNVEV (reference sequence). As DNA, the CDR3 is TGTGCCAGCAGTCCTCTAGCGCCGTCCTACGAGCAGTACTTC. Its translation is CASSPLAPSYEQYF.

There are a few counts of this clone. The J gene is TRBJ1-1, the V gene TRBV29-1; TRBD1 might be the D (6 bases). The CDR3 covers 11 residues. Germline V gene sequence: CDR1 SQVTM, CDR2 ANQGSEA. The V end lost 4 bases, the J end lost 6 bases, and 9 bases lay between the germline ends. In DNA, the CDR3 is TGCAGCGTTGTACAGGGCTCTGAAGCTTTCTTT. Residues: CSVVQGSEAFF.

V and J are TRBV6-5 and TRBJ2-3; the D gene is possibly TRBD2 (6 bases). Per germline, CDR1 MNHEY and CDR2 SVGAGI. The CDR3 length is 15 residues. The V end was cut by 4 bases, the J end by 1 base, with 12 bases between. The CDR3 bases are TGTGCCAGCAGTTTGACTAGTTACCGCACAGATACGCAGTATTTT. Protein sequence: CASSLTSYRTDTQYF.

This sequence joins TRBV29-1 and TRBJ1-1, with D tentatively TRBD1 (6 bases). Trimming took 5 bases from V and 0 from J, leaving 16 bases between them. The CDR3 is 15 amino acids. Germline V CDR1 and CDR2: SQVTM, ANQGSEA. CDR3 sequence reads: CSVKSWGQMNTEAFF. The CDR3 region has the DNA TGCAGCGTTAAGAGCTGGGGGCAAATGAACACTGAAGCTTTCTTT.

The chain links TRBV10-1 to TRBJ2-1; 9 positions agree with TRBD2. The CDR3 is 18 amino acids. The ends lost 0 bases at V and 7 bases at J; junction bases unmatched: 13. The germline V gene has CDR1 WNHNN and CDR2 SYGVQD (reference sequence). The CDR3 nucleotides read TGCGCCAGCAGTGAGTCTGTCGCTAGCGGGATAGGATTGAATGAGCAGTTCTTC. Translation gives CASSESVASGIGLNEQFF.

This clone turned up a few times. The chain couples TRBV4-1 to TRBJ1-4; possible D gene TRBD1, 6 bases. Germline V gene lookup returns CDR1 MGHRA and CDR2 YSYEKL. The CDR3 is made up of 14 amino acids. Trimming stripped 3 bases from V and 10 bases from J, with 15 bases between. Here the CDR3 DNA reads TGCGCCAGCAGCCAGAGCGGAACAGGGATAAAACTGTTTTTT. Encoded protein: CASSQSGTGIKLFF.

The genes are TRBV4-1 and TRBJ1-5; D unclear. Germline V gives CDR1 MGHRA, CDR2 YSYEKL. The CDR3 is 16 amino acids. The germline V and J ends were trimmed by 0 bases and 7 bases, with 16 bases remaining between them. DNA for the CDR3: TGCGCCAGCAGCCAAGATCCCCAAGGAGGGCGCCAGCCCCAGCATTTT. This encodes CASSQDPQGGRQPQHF.

The chain is built from TRBV7-3 and TRBJ1-1, with 10 positions matching TRBD1. The CDR3 contains 16 residues. Germline V gene data show CDR1 as SGHTA and CDR2 as FQGTGA. V dropped 1 base and J dropped 6; count of bases not matched to a gene: 8. For the CDR3, the DNA is TGTGCCAGCAGCTTAAGGTCCGGGACAGGGGTTGCTGAAGCTTTCTTT. This codes for CASSLRSGTGVAEAFF. The full variable domain, in which reference TRBV7-3 and TRBJ1-1 provide the parts outside the CDR3, is GAGVSQTPSNKVTEKGKYVELRCDPISGHTALYWYRQSLGQGPEFLIYFQGTGAADDSGLPNDRFFAVRPEGSVSTLKIQRTERGDSAVYLCASSLRSGTGVAEAFFGQGTRLTVV.

V and J are TRBV10-3 and TRBJ2-5, with D perhaps assigned TRBD1 or TRBD2 (5 bases each). V lost 7 bases, J lost 1 base, and 13 bases lay in between. The CDR3 covers 14 residues. CDR1 and CDR2 (germline): ENHRY, SYGVKD. The CDR3 protein is CAINPGRLQETQYF. The CDR3 DNA follows: TGTGCCATCAACCCGGGACGGCTCCAAGAGACCCAGTACTTC.

The V gene is TRBV29-1, the J gene TRBJ2-6, with D unresolved. The CDR3 loop spans 16 amino acids. Germline CDR1 is SQVTM and CDR2 is ANQGSEA. The V end lost 1 base, the J end lost 0 bases, and 10 bases lay between the germline ends. The CDR3 region is CSVEGQIHSGANVLTF. CDR3 bases: TGCAGCGTTGAAGGGCAGATTCACTCTGGGGCCAACGTCCTGACTTTC.

The V gene is TRBV28, the J gene TRBJ2-1, with TRBD1 matching 10 bases. After removal of 5 bases from V and 1 base from J, the junction contained 5 bases not matched to a gene. The CDR3 spans 16 residues. CDR1 and CDR2 from the germline V gene are MDHEN and SYDVKM. This CDR3 is CASSADRGPSYNEQFF. The DNA for the CDR3 is TGTGCCAGCAGTGCTGACAGGGGGCCTTCCTACAATGAGCAGTTCTTC.

The chain is built from TRBV11-3 and TRBJ1-5; D perhaps matches TRBD1 (6 bases). V was shortened by 0 bases and J by 0 bases, with 18 bases between the two germline ends. The CDR3 sequence is 19 residues long. The germline CDR1 and CDR2 sequences are SGHNT and YENEEA. The CDR3 here is CASSLDLDTGHNSNQPQHF. The DNA of the CDR3 is TGTGCCAGCAGCTTAGACCTGGACACGGGACATAATAGCAATCAGCCCCAGCATTTT.

This clone was counted only a few times. This chain uses TRBV19 with TRBJ1-2, with 7 bases lining up with TRBD1. The CDR3 is made up of 10 amino acids. Germline V gene lookup returns CDR1 LNHDA and CDR2 SQIVND (reference sequence). The CDR3 DNA is TGTGCAACAGGGGATTATGGCTACACCTTC. Translated: CATGDYGYTF. Filled out from reference TRBV19 and TRBJ1-2, the complete variable domain reads DGGITQSPKYLFRKEGQNVTLSCEQNLNHDAMYWYRQDPGQGLRLIYYSQIVNDFQKGDIAEGYSVSREKKESFPLTVTSAQKNPTAFYLCATGDYGYTFGSGTRLTVV.

The chain recombines TRBV7-9 with TRBJ2-7; D is unclear. Trimming took off 4 bases at V and 1 base at J, with 11 bases between the two ends. The germline V gene encodes CDR1 SEHNR and CDR2 FQNEAQ (reference sequence). The CDR3 is 14 residues long. The CDR3 sequence is CASSSLPDSYEQYF. The CDR3 region has the DNA TGTGCCAGCAGCTCCTTACCAGATTCCTACGAGCAGTACTTC.

The genes are TRBV19 and TRBJ2-7, with D perhaps matching TRBD2 (5 bases). Looked up from germline, CDR1 is LNHDA and CDR2 is SQIVND (reference sequence). This CDR3 contains 13 residues. Trimming removed 4 bases from V and 2 bases from J, with 9 bases in between. The CDR3 reads CASSTSFPYEQYF. The CDR3 DNA reads TGTGCCAGTAGTACTAGCTTCCCCTACGAGCAGTACTTC.

The chain is built from TRBV7-3 and TRBJ2-1, with D perhaps TRBD1 or TRBD2 (5 bases each). The CDR3 extends over 18 amino acids. V was clipped by 1 base and J by 3 bases, with 19 bases between them. Germline CDR1 reads SGHTA; CDR2 reads FQGTGA. CDR3 nucleotides: TGTGCCAGCAGCTTAAATCCCTGGGGGATGACGGTCTACAATGAGCAGTTCTTC. It translates to CASSLNPWGMTVYNEQFF.

The chain carries TRBV29-1 and TRBJ1-2; 10 bases fit TRBD1. V was pared by 8 bases and J by 5 bases, with 5 bases of the junction left unmatched. CDR1 and CDR2 (germline): SQVTM, ANQGSEA. This CDR3 has 12 amino acids. Written as DNA, the CDR3 is TGCAGCACGACAGGGGGCCCTTATGGCTACACCTTC. Protein sequence: CSTTGGPYGYTF.

The V call is TRBV6-6, the J call TRBJ1-5, with D unclear. Between the trimmed V and J ends, which lost 0 bases and 10 bases, there was a span of 10 bases. CDR3 length equals 13 residues. CDR1 is MNHNY and CDR2 is SVGAGI in the germline V gene (reference sequence). The CDR3 is CASSYSRAAPQHF. Written as DNA, the CDR3 is TGTGCCAGCAGTTACTCGAGGGCAGCACCCCAGCATTTT.

The chain combines TRBV5-4 with TRBJ2-7, with TRBD1 identical over 10 bases. Germline CDR1 reads SGHNT; CDR2 reads YYREEE (reference sequence). CDR3 length: 16 residues. V lost 4 bases to trimming and J lost 2 bases; unmatched junction nucleotides: 9. The DNA of the CDR3 is TGTGCCAGCAGCCCCGGACAGGGGGGGCCGGCCTACGAGCAGTACTTC. Its translation: CASSPGQGGPAYEQYF.

For this clone: Other DNA sequences from this sample encode an identical CDR3 as well. This chain links TRBV19 with TRBJ1-1; D call uncertain. Looked up from germline, CDR1 is LNHDA and CDR2 is SQIVND (reference sequence). This CDR3 comprises 12 residues. Trimming removed 5 bases from V and 4 bases from J, with 8 bases in between. The CDR3 protein is CASSSGGTEAFF. The CDR3 nucleotides are TGTGCCAGTAGTTCGGGAGGCACTGAAGCTTTCTTT.

The chain links TRBV27 to TRBJ2-7; weak D call: TRBD2 (5 bases). Trimming left V 8 bases short and J 0 bases short, with 11 bases between. The germline V gene has CDR1 MNHEY and CDR2 SMNVEV (reference sequence). The CDR3 loop spans 13 amino acids. The CDR3 DNA follows: TGTGCCAGCCGGGGTGGGAGCTCCTACGAGCAGTACTTC. Translation gives CASRGGSSYEQYF.

The chain employs TRBV4-3 and TRBJ2-7; D is possibly TRBD1 or TRBD2 (5 bases each). CDR3 size: 16 residues. Germline V CDR1 and CDR2: LGHNA, YSLEER. V lost 0 bases and J 2 bases, leaving 14 bases between the germline ends. CDR3 amino acids: CASSQDRWQGAYEQYF. For the CDR3, the DNA is TGCGCCAGCAGCCAAGATCGCTGGCAGGGAGCCTACGAGCAGTACTTC.

The chain links TRBV4-3 to TRBJ1-1; no firm D call. The length of the CDR3 is 16 residues. V dropped 1 base and J dropped 0 bases, with 12 bases sitting between them. The germline gives CDR1 LGHNA, CDR2 YSLEER. CDR3 sequence: CASSQVGGAVNTEAFF. For the CDR3, the DNA is TGCGCCAGCAGCCAAGTAGGAGGAGCGGTGAACACTGAAGCTTTCTTT.

V usage is TRBV27 and J usage is TRBJ2-7; 13 nucleotides align to TRBD2. The V segment lost 5 bases and the J segment 6 bases; nucleotides outside the gene matches: 4. CDR3 length: 14 amino acids. Germline loops: CDR1 MNHEY, CDR2 SMNVEV (reference sequence). The CDR3 DNA reads as TGTGCCAGCAGTGTCGGGACTAGCGGGATCGAGCAGTACTTC. Translation: CASSVGTSGIEQYF.

The V and J genes are TRBV9 and TRBJ2-1, with TRBD2 as a possible D gene (5 bases). Trimming cost V 2 bases and J 5 bases, with 11 bases left between them. Germline lookup yields CDR1 SGDLS and CDR2 YYNGEE. The CDR3 totals 14 residues. This chain's CDR3 is CASSVARVNNEQFF. CDR3 coding DNA: TGTGCCAGCAGCGTGGCGAGGGTTAACAATGAGCAGTTCTTC. The whole variable domain, remainder taken from reference TRBV9 and TRBJ2-1, is DSGVTQTPKHLITATGQRVTLRCSPRSGDLSVYWYQQSLDQGLQFLIQYYNGEERAKGNILERFSAQQFPDLHSELNLSSLELGDSALYFCASSVARVNNEQFFGPGTRLTVL.

The genes are TRBV28 and TRBJ2-1, with 7 nucleotides matching TRBD2. The junction had 4 bases not matched to a gene; V was cut back by 8 bases and J by 3 bases. The V gene's germline CDR1 is MDHEN and CDR2 SYDVKM. The CDR3 contains 13 residues. The CDR3, as DNA: TGTGCCAGCCTTGGGGGGGACTACAATGAGCAGTTCTTC. Amino acid sequence: CASLGGDYNEQFF.

This chain connects TRBV11-2 to TRBJ2-7; tentative D call: TRBD1 (5 bases). Trimming pared 0 bases from V and 3 bases from J, leaving 18 bases between. Germline V gene lookup returns CDR1 SGHAT and CDR2 FQNNGV. This CDR3 comprises 17 residues. This CDR3 is CASSLEATGSNYYEQYF. The CDR3 bases are TGTGCCAGCAGCTTAGAAGCCACAGGCTCAAACTACTACGAGCAGTACTTC. Variable domain in full (rest from reference TRBV11-2 and TRBJ2-7): EAGVAQSPRYKIIEKRQSVAFWCNPISGHATLYWYQQILGQGPKLLIQFQNNGVVDDSQLPKDRFSAERLKGVDSTLKIQPAKLEDSAVYLCASSLEATGSNYYEQYFGPGTRLTVT.

This clone was seen once. The gene calls are TRBV11-2 and TRBJ1-2, with 11 bases matching TRBD1. This CDR3 spans 15 amino acids. V dropped 3 bases and J dropped 5; count of bases not matched to a gene: 5. From germline, CDR1 is SGHAT and CDR2 FQNNGV. The DNA of the CDR3 is TGTGCCAGCAGCTTTGGGACAGGGGGTCGGTATGGCTACACCTTC. Residues: CASSFGTGGRYGYTF.

The chain couples TRBV9 to TRBJ2-7; 8 bases align to TRBD2. V was clipped by 4 bases and J by 5 bases; unmatched bases: 14. Per germline, CDR1 SGDLS and CDR2 YYNGEE. This CDR3 comprises 16 residues. CDR3 in DNA: TGTGCCAGCAGCTCTCCTCAACGGGGGGGTCCCGACGAGCAGTACTTC. Translation: CASSSPQRGGPDEQYF.

The V and J genes are TRBV10-2 and TRBJ2-7; D unresolved. Germline V gene data show CDR1 as WSHSY and CDR2 as SAAADI. This CDR3 spans 13 amino acids. V was trimmed by 4 bases and J by 5 bases, leaving 12 bases between them. In nucleotides, the CDR3 is TGCGCCAGCAGTGTAGGCCCGGCGCACGAGCAGTACTTC. This translates into CASSVGPAHEQYF.

Turning to this clone: Additional DNA sequences in this sample encode the identical CDR3. V gene TRBV7-9 combines with J gene TRBJ2-7, with D unresolved. Germline-derived CDR1 and CDR2 are SEHNR and FQNEAQ (reference sequence). The V and J ends lost 5 bases and 3 bases respectively, with 11 bases between them. CDR3 length: 13 residues. CDR3 sequence (DNA): TGTGCCAGCAGCCCGGGCAAGAACTACGAGCAGTACTTC. This encodes CASSPGKNYEQYF.

This clone has a handful of counts. The CDR3 DNA is TGTGCCAGCAGCCAAGTCACGCAGGGAGGACCCAACACTGAAGCTTTCTTT. It encodes CASSQVTQGGPNTEAFF. This chain uses TRBV4-2 with TRBJ1-1; maybe TRBD1 (5 bases). The CDR3 contains 17 residues. From germline, CDR1 is LGHNA and CDR2 YNFKEQ. With 1 base removed from V and 2 bases from J, the gap between germline ends came to 17 bases.